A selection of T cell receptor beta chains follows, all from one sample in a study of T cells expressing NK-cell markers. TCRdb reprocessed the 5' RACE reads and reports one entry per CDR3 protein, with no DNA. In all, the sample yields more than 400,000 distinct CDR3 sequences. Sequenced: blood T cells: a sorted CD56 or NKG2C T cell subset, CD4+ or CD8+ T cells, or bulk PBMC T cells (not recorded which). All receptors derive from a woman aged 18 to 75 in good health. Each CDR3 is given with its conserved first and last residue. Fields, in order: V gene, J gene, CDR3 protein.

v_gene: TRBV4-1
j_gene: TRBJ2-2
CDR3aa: CASSQDLSYNTGELFF

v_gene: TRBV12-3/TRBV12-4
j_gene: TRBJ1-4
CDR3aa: CASSLGDSAPGEKLFF

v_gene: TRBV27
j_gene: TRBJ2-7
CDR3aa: CASSLTGAQLWEQYF

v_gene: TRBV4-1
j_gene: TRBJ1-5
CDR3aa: CASSPDQDQPQHF

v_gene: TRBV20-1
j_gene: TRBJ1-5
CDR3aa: CSASSETGGKQPQHF

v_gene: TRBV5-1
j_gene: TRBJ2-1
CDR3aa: CASSLGWNKQFF

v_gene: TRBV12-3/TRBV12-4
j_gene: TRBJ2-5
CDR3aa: CASSVPSQGIETQYF

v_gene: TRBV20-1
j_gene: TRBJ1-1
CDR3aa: CSARAEGLGTEAFF

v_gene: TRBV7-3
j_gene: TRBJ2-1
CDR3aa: CASSLTPGGGMYNEQFF

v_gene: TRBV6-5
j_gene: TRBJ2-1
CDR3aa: CASSYPTRLAEQFF

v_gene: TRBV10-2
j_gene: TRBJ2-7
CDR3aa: CASSVQGGRGYEQYF

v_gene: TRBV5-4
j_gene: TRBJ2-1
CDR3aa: CASSFAVVGNEQFF

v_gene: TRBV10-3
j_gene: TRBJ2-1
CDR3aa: CAISVGLRREQFF

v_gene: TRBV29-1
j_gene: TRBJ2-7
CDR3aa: CSVVGPESSYEQYF

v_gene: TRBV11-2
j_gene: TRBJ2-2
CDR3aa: CASNRGRDYTGELFF

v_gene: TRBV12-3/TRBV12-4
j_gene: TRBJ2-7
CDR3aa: CASSFVQGAYEQYF

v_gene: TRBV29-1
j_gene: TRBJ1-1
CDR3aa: CSAPHLNTEAFF

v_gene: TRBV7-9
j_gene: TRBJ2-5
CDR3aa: CASSLIPGQGQETQYF

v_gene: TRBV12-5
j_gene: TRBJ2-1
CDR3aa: CASGPRGGINNEQFF